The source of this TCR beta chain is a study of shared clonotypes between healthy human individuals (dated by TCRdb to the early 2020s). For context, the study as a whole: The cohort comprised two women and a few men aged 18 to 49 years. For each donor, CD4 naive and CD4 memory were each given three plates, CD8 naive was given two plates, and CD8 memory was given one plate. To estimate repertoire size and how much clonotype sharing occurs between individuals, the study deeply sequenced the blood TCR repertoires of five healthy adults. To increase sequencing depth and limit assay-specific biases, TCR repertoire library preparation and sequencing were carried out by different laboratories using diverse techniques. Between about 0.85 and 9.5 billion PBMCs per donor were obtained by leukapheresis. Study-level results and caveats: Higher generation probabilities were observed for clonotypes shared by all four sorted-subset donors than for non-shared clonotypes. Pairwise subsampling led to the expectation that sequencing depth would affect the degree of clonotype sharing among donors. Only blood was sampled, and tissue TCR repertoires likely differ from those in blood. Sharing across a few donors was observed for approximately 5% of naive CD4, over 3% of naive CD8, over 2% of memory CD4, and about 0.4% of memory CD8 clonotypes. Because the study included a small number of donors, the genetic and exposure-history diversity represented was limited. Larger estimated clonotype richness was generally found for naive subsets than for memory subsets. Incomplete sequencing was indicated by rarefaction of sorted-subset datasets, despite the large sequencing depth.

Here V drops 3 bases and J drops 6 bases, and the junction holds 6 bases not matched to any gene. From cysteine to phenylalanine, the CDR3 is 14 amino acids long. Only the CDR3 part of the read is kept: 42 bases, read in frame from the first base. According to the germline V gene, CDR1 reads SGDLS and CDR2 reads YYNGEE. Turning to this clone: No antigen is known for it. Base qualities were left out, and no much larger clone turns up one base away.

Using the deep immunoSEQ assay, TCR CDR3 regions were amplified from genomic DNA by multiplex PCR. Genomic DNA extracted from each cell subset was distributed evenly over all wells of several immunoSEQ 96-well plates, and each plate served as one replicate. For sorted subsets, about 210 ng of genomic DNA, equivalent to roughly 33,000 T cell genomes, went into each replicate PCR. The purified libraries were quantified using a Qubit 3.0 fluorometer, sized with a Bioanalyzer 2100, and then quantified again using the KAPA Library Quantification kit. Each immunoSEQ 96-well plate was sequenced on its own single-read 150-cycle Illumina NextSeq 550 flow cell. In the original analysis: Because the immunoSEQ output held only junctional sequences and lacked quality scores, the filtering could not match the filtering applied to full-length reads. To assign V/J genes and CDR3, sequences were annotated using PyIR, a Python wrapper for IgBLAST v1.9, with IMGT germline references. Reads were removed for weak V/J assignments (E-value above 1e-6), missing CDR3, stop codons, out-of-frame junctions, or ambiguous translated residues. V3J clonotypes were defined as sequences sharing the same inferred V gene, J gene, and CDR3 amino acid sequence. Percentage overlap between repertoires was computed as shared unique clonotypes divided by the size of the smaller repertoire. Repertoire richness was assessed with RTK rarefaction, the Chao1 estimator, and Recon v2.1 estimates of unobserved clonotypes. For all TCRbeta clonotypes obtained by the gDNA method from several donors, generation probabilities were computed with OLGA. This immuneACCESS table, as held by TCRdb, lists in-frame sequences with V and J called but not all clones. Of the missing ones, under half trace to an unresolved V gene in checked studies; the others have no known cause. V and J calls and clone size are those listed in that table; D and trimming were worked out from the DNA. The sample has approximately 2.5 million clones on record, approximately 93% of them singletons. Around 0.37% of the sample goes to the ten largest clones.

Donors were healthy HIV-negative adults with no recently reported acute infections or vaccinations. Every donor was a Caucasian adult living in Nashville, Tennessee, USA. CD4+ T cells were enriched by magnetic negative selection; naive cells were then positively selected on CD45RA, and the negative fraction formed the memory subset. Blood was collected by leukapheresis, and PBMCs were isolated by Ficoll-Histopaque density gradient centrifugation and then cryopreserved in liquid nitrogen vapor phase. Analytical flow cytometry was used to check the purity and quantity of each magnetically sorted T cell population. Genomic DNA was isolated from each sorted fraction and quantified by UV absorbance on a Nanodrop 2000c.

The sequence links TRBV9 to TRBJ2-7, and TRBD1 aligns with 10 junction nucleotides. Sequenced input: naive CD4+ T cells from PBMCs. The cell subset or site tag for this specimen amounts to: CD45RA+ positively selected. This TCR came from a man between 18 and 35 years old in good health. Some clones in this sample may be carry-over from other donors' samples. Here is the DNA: TGTGCCAGCAGCGCAAGACAGGGGGCGGGCGAGCAGTACTTC. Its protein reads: CASSARQGAGEQYF.